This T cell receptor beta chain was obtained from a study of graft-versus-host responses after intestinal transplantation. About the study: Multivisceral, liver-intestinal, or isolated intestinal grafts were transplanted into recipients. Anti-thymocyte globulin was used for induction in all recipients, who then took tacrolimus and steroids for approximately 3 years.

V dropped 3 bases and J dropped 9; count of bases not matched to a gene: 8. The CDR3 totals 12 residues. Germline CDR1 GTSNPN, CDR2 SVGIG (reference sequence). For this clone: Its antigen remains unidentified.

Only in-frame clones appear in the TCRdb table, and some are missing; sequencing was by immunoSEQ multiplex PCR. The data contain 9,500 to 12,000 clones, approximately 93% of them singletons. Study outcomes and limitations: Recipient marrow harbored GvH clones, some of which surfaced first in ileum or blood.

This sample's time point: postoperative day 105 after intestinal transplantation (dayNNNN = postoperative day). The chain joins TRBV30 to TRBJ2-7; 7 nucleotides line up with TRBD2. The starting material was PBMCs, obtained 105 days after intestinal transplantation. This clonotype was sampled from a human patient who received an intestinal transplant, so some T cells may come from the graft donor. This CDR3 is CAWRGGETRQYF. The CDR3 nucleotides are TGTGCCTGGAGGGGAGGGGAAACCCGGCAGTACTTC.